This T cell receptor (beta chain) was sequenced during a study of response to subunit inactivated influenza vaccine. Trimming removed 3 bases from V and 4 bases from J, with 10 bases in between. The CDR3 sequence is 13 residues long. TCRdb reanalysed the RT-PCR reads using MiXCR and keeps one entry per CDR3 protein. The sample holds hundreds of thousands of distinct CDR3 sequences; roughly 23% are singletons and the top ten take under 2.5%. In this sample, this clonotype turned up a few times. This clonotype was sampled from a man aged 50 to 60 who received an inactivated influenza vaccine. The V and J genes are TRBV12-3 or TRBV12-4 and TRBJ2-7; no definite D call. The sequences come from CD4+ T cells sorted from PBMCs, collected 5 to 6 days after vaccination. The DNA of the CDR3 is TGTGCCAGCAGTTTTGGCGGAGAATACGAGCAGTACTTC. Encoded protein: CASSFGGEYEQYF.